This T cell receptor (beta chain) was identified during a study of T cell responses to AZD1222 COVID-19 vaccine. Study-level findings and limits: Regions 160-218 and 743-854 held dominance among vaccine-associated CD4 TCRs, which spanned spike. In a largely white British group with more females than males, clonal diversity was possibly underestimated. After two AZD1222 doses, spike-specific TCR breadth and depth rose versus day 0.

Only in-frame clones appear in the TCRdb table, and some are missing; sequencing was by immunoSEQ multiplex PCR. The sample includes 85,000 to 130,000 clones, approximately 93% of them seen just once. About this clone: Its target is not known.

The sequence came from an adult in good health. This material consisted of peripheral blood, taken on day 0 of AZD1222 vaccination.

The CDR3 here is CASSRSGNTIYF. DNA of the CDR3: TGTGCCAGTAGTCGATCTGGAAACACCATATATTTT. This chain links TRBV19 with TRBJ1-3; unclear D gene. The germline V gene encodes CDR1 LNHDA and CDR2 SQIVND (reference sequence). This CDR3 is 12 amino acids long. Trimming took off 5 bases at V and 1 base at J, with 3 bases between the two ends. Complete variable domain (other parts from reference TRBV19 and TRBJ1-3): DGGITQSPKYLFRKEGQNVTLSCEQNLNHDAMYWYRQDPGQGLRLIYYSQIVNDFQKGDIAEGYSVSREKKESFPLTVTSAQKNPTAFYLCASSRSGNTIYFGEGSWLTVV.